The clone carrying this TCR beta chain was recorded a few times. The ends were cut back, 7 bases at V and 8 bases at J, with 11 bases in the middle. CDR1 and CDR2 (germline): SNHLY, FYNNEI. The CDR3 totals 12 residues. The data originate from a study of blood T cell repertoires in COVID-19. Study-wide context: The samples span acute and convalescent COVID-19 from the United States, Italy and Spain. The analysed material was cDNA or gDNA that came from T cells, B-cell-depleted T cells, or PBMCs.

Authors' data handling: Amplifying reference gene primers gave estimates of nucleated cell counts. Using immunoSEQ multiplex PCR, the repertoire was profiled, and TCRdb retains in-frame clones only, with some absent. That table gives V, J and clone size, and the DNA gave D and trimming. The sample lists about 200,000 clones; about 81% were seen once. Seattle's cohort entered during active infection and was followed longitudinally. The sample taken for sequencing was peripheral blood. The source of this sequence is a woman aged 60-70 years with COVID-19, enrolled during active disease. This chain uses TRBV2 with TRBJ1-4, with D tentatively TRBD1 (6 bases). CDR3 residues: CASKRQVEKLFF. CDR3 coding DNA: TGTGCCAGCAAGAGACAGGTCGAAAAACTGTTTTTT.